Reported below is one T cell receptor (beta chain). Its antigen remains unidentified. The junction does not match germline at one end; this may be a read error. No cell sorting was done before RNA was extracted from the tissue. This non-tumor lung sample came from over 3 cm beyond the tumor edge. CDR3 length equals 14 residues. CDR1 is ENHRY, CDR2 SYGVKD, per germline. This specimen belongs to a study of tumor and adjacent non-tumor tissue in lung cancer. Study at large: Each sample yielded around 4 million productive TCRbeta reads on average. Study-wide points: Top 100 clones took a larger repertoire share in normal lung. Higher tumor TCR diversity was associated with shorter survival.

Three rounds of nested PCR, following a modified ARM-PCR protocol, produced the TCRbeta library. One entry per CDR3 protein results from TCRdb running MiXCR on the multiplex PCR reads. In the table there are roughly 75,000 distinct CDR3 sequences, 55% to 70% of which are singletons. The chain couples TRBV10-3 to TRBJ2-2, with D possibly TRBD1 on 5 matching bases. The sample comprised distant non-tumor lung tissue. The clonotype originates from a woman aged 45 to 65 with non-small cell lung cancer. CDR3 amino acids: CTISDPGFTGELFF. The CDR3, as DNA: TGTACCATCAGTGATCCAGGGTTCACCGGAGAGCTGTTTTTT.